One T cell receptor beta chain is described in this entry. The CDR3 sequence is 13 residues long. V shed 5 bases and J shed 5 bases, with 11 bases lying between them. Per germline, CDR1 SGHTA and CDR2 FQGTGA. Per the original methods: Amplification of reference gene primers was used by the study to estimate nucleated cell counts. Repertoires were generated with immunoSEQ multiplex PCR, while TCRdb's copy carries only in-frame clones and drops some. V and J calls and clone size are as listed in that table; D and trimming were resolved from the DNA. The table has some 27,000 clones, under 80% seen once. This entry is derived from a study of blood T cell repertoires in COVID-19. Study-level information: Italy, Spain and the United States were the sources of the convalescent and acute COVID-19 samples. T cells, B-cell-depleted T cells, or PBMCs supplied cDNA or gDNA.

This receptor was obtained from a man in his 70s with acute or convalescent COVID-19. This chain connects TRBV7-3 to TRBJ2-3; TRBD1 is a possible D gene (6 bases). The sample comprised peripheral blood. The CDR3 DNA reads TGTGCCAGCAGCAACCAACAGGGAGATACGCAGTATTTT. Protein: CASSNQQGDTQYF. The whole variable domain, filled in from reference TRBV7-3 and TRBJ2-3, reads GAGVSQTPSNKVTEKGKYVELRCDPISGHTALYWYRQSLGQGPEFLIYFQGTGAADDSGLPNDRFFAVRPEGSVSTLKIQRTERGDSAVYLCASSNQQGDTQYFGPGTRLTVL.